These 21 T cell receptor beta chains were all obtained from the same sample, sequenced in a study of monozygotic twins with inflammatory bowel disease. TCRdb reanalyzed the 5' RACE reads and collapses them to one entry per CDR3 protein, without DNA. The table lists about 440,000 distinct CDR3 sequences. The sequenced sample consisted of blood. All receptors come from a human donor with ulcerative colitis or Crohn's disease, or a healthy co-twin of an affected twin (not recorded which).

The J gene is TRBJ2-7, the V gene TRBV7-9; TCRdb designates TRBD2, a call that cannot be tested without DNA. The CDR3 has 12 residues. Germline CDR1 reads SEHNR; CDR2 reads FQNEAQ (reference sequence). The CDR3 is CASSPTSDEQYF.

V and J are TRBV7-2 and TRBJ2-5; TCRdb proposes TRBD1, but this gene call is untestable without DNA. CDR1 and CDR2 from the germline V gene are SGHTA and FQGNSA. CDR3 length: 14 amino acids. The CDR3 loop is CASSPSTRMETQYF.

The V gene is TRBV10-3, the J gene TRBJ2-1; TCRdb outputs TRBD1, but without DNA this stays unchecked. Germline V gene lookup returns CDR1 ENHRY and CDR2 SYGVKD. The CDR3 spans 12 residues. CDR3: CAISQGTGVKFF.

This chain joins TRBV14 and TRBJ1-1; with no DNA, the TCRdb D assignment of TRBD1 cannot be verified. The CDR3 covers 16 residues. CDR1 is SGHDN, CDR2 FVKESK, per germline. The CDR3 protein is CASSQDWGQVNTEAFF.

The rearrangement uses TRBV12-3 or TRBV12-4 and TRBJ2-3; TCRdb selects TRBD2, and the lack of DNA leaves this call unchecked. The CDR3 totals 14 residues. CDR3: CASRLGLSTDTQYF.

This chain uses TRBV3-1 with TRBJ1-1; there is no DNA to check the TCRdb D call of TRBD1. This CDR3 has 14 amino acids. The V gene's germline CDR1 is LGHDT and CDR2 YNNKEL (reference sequence). CDR3 sequence: CASSPMRDISEAFF.

This rearrangement joins TRBV5-6 to TRBJ1-5. The CDR3 totals 15 residues. Germline V gene data show CDR1 as SGHDT and CDR2 as YYEEEE. This CDR3 is CASSLGIYSNQPQHF. Using reference TRBV5-6 and TRBJ1-5 for the parts outside the CDR3, the full variable domain is DAGVTQSPTHLIKTRGQQVTLRCSPKSGHDTVSWYQQALGQGPQFIFQYYEEEERQRGNFPDRFSGHQFPNYSSELNVNALLLGDSALYLCASSLGIYSNQPQHFGDGTRLSIL.

V usage is TRBV5-1 and J usage is TRBJ1-3. The CDR3 extends over 15 amino acids. The germline V gene has CDR1 SGHRS and CDR2 YFSETQ. The CDR3 reads CASSTQRASRNTIYF.

The J gene is TRBJ2-1, the V gene TRBV7-9; TCRdb picks TRBD2, but there is no DNA to check that call. CDR3 size: 15 residues. The germline gives CDR1 SEHNR, CDR2 FQNEAQ (reference sequence). The CDR3 spells CASSLVAGRYNEQFF.

This chain joins TRBV11-1 and TRBJ2-1; TCRdb outputs TRBD2, but without DNA this stays unchecked. The CDR3 sequence is 18 residues long. Germline loops: CDR1 SGHAT, CDR2 FQDESV (reference sequence). Here the CDR3 reads CASSFLTSGSIPYNEQFF.

The rearrangement joins TRBV12-3 or TRBV12-4 to TRBJ2-2; TCRdb returns TRBD2, unconfirmable since there is no DNA. The CDR3 contains 15 residues. CDR3 in amino acids: CASSLGLAATGELFF.

V and J are TRBV6-2 or TRBV6-3 and TRBJ1-2; checking the TCRdb D call of TRBD1 is not possible without DNA. Looked up from germline, CDR1 is MNHEY and CDR2 is SVGEGT. The CDR3 runs 13 residues. The CDR3 here is CASRDGQRYGYTF.

The V and J genes are TRBV7-9 and TRBJ2-1; with no DNA, the TCRdb D assignment of TRBD1 cannot be verified. Germline CDR1 reads SEHNR; CDR2 reads FQNEAQ (reference sequence). This CDR3 comprises 16 residues. This CDR3 reads CASIQSGTVSYNEQFF.

The V call is TRBV4-2, the J call TRBJ2-6. The length of the CDR3 is 15 residues. Per germline, CDR1 LGHNA and CDR2 YNFKEQ. The CDR3: CASSQEFSGANVLTF.

The chain has TRBV7-9 and TRBJ2-1; TCRdb proposes TRBD2, but this gene call is untestable without DNA. Germline-derived CDR1 and CDR2 are SEHNR and FQNEAQ (reference sequence). CDR3 size: 14 residues. CDR3 residues: CASSIGGLPSEQFF.

This sequence joins TRBV24-1 and TRBJ1-2; TCRdb's D gene call, TRBD1, goes unchecked for lack of DNA. This CDR3 is built from 15 residues. Germline-derived CDR1 and CDR2 are KGHDR and SFDVKD. The CDR3 is CATSDFPGEGGGYTF.

The rearrangement links TRBV4-3 to TRBJ2-4. CDR1 and CDR2 (germline): LGHNA, YSLEER. The CDR3 is 15 amino acids. CDR3 in amino acids: CASSQDSGTINIQYF.

V and J are TRBV18 and TRBJ2-3; TCRdb's assignment of TRBD2 cannot be checked, as there is no DNA. Germline CDR1 reads KGHSH; CDR2 reads LQKENI. The CDR3 spans 18 residues. CDR3 residues: CASSPPDTLDFSTDTQYF.

This chain uses TRBV4-3 with TRBJ2-1; TCRdb outputs TRBD2, but without DNA this stays unchecked. Germline V CDR1 and CDR2: LGHNA, YSLEER. CDR3 length equals 17 residues. CDR3 sequence reads: CASSQDRELAGHNEQFF.

The CDR3 spells CASSLRAGWNQPQHF. The V call is TRBV27, the J call TRBJ1-5; TCRdb calls TRBD1, which cannot be checked without DNA. This CDR3 is 15 amino acids long. The V gene's germline CDR1 is MNHEY and CDR2 SMNVEV (reference sequence).

The chain recombines TRBV18 with TRBJ2-2. The CDR3 sequence is 16 residues long. The germline gives CDR1 KGHSH, CDR2 LQKENI. This chain's CDR3 is CASSPRLGANTGELFF. The full variable domain, in which reference TRBV18 and TRBJ2-2 provide the parts outside the CDR3, is NAGVMQNPRHLVRRRGQEARLRCSPMKGHSHVYWYRQLPEEGLKFMVYLQKENIIDESGMPKERFSAEFPKEGPSILRIQQVVRGDSAAYFCASSPRLGANTGELFFGEGSRLTVL.